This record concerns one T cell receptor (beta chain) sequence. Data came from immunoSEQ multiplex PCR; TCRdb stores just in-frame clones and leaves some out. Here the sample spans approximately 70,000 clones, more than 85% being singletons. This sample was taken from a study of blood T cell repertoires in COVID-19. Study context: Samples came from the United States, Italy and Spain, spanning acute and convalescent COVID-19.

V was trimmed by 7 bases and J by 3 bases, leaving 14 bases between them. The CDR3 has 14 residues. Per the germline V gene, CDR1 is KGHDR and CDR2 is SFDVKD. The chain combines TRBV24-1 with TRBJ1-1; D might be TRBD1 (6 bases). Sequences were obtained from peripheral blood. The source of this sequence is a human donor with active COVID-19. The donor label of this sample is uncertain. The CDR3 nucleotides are TGTGCCACCAGGGCCGGGGGGGCCCACACTGAAGCTTTCTTT. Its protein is CATRAGGAHTEAFF.